This T cell receptor (beta chain) was found in a study of blood T cell repertoires in COVID-19. Study-wide context: The origin of the acute and convalescent COVID-19 samples was the United States, Italy and Spain.

The CDR3 is 15 residues long. Looked up from germline, CDR1 is MNHNS and CDR2 is SASEGT. V was shortened by 0 bases and J by 3 bases, with 9 bases between the two germline ends. The repertoire was sequenced with immunoSEQ multiplex PCR; TCRdb's copy has only in-frame clones and lacks some. The sample has 200,000 to 300,000 clones; 80% to 90% are singletons. Clinical histories supplied by participants themselves formed the basis of cohort assignment. The clonotype was recovered from a middle-aged man who had been exposed to COVID-19. The chain joins TRBV6-1 to TRBJ1-5; D is ambiguous. The source material was PBMCs or T cells enriched from blood (not recorded which). CDR3 in DNA: TGTGCCAGCAGTGAAGCCGGGAACGACAATCAGCCCCAGCATTTT. Amino acid sequence: CASSEAGNDNQPQHF.